This section outlines one T cell receptor beta chain sequence together with its context. It has no known antigen specificity. No much larger clonotype is one base removed from it; base qualities were not supplied. These data originate in a study of identical twins (dated by TCRdb to 2015 to 2016). Regarding the study in general: TCR alpha and beta repertoires from monozygotic twins, unrelated adults of various ages and cord blood were deep-sequenced to test whether fetal clonotypes persist. To rule out contamination, replicate twin experiments were performed at different times with different library preparation protocols. General conclusions and limits of the study: Excess twin sharing in beta out-of-frame sequences was weaker because fewer shared sequences lowered the signal-to-noise ratio. Abundant cord blood beta clonotypes had fewer insertions, young adult naive repertoires showed a similar but weaker trend, and memory repertoires showed no such trend. Zero-insertion analyses could be partly confounded by invariant T cells such as MAIT and iNKT, though diverse VJ usage argued against such confounding for most clonotypes. Out-of-frame TCR alpha sequences shared between twins showed an excess of low generation-probability sequences compared with coincidental sharing between unrelated individuals. In monozygotic twins, recombination models systematically underestimated out-of-frame TCR alpha sharing, but the models matched the sharing seen between unrelated individuals. Because the same donors could not be followed over many years, the conclusions relied on cross-sectional statistical analysis.

The library was produced with 5' RACE. The sequencer listed for this sample is Illumina HiSeq 2000. A universal primer binding site was added through template switching, and the final cDNA carried a unique molecular identifier so that TCR cDNA molecules could be counted accurately. First-strand cDNA for TCR alpha and beta chains was synthesized from specific primers in the conserved constant-segment region. Each cDNA library was double barcoded, with a SMART-Mk sample barcode plus Illumina barcodes, to control for contamination. TruSeq adapter sequences, together with Illumina sample barcodes, were added in two successive PCR steps. The TCR alpha and beta cDNA libraries were sequenced on the Illumina HiSeq platform using custom primers. Under the source paper's analysis protocol: MiGEC was used to process raw reads and extract unique molecular identifiers, and MiXCR was used to find CDR3 positions. For each individual, recombination models were inferred using an EM algorithm with the repgenHMM and IGoR tools. Shared clonotypes were analyzed with the tcR package in R, and sharing was normalized by the product of cloneset sizes. To study raw recombination without the effects of thymic and clonal selection, out-of-frame nonproductive sequences were analyzed. Using fastp at Q25 and MiXCR, TCRdb reprocessed the public reads and kept productive beta chains. Duplicate CDR3 protein sequences are folded into a single record with the most common DNA and genes. TCRdb's processing, not the study's, gives the V and J calls here. The sample has some 260,000 distinct CDR3 sequences on record, more than 12% of them singletons. Around 9.5% of the sample comes from the top ten.

Inclusive of the bounding cysteine and phenylalanine, the CDR3 is 14 residues long. Only CDR3 DNA remains: 42 bases, in frame from the first base. V loses 5 bases at its end and J loses 7 bases; junction bases beyond the gene matches: 6. Only healthy Caucasian donors were included. Miltenyi CD45RO+ enrichment and human naive T-cell isolation kits were used to isolate memory (CD45RO+) and naive T cells from PBMC. The specimen was memory (CD45RO+) T cells sorted from blood. The cell subset or site label for this specimen denotes: CD45RO+ enriched T cells. The receptor chain draws on TRBV12-3 or TRBV12-4 and TRBJ2-1; 9 junctional bases match TRBD2. The clonotype originates from a woman between 18 and 30 years old in good health. Read as DNA, the sequence is TGTGCCAGCAGTGCAGCGGGGGGCGCGAATGAGCAGTTCTTC. Translated, it reads CASSAAGGANEQFF.